These 21 T cell receptor beta chains came from one sample sequenced in a study of blood T cell repertoires in COVID-19. Clones were read by immunoSEQ multiplex PCR, and TCRdb kept only the in-frame ones, dropping some. This sample yields 200,000 to 250,000 clones, of which 75% to 90% are seen a single time; over 3% belongs to the top ten. Material: PBMCs or T cells enriched from blood (not recorded which). The receptors here all came from a woman aged 40-49 years with acute COVID-19.

The V call is TRBV20-1, the J call TRBJ2-1, with TRBD1 as a possible D gene (6 bases). V shed 5 bases and J shed 10 bases, with 12 bases lying between them. Germline-derived CDR1 and CDR2 are DFQATT and SNEGSKA (reference sequence). This CDR3 comprises 11 residues. The CDR3 coding sequence is TGCAGTGCTCTCACAGGGATCGAGCAGTTCTTC. Translation gives CSALTGIEQFF.

The genes are TRBV3-1 (or the pseudogene TRBV3-2) and TRBJ1-2, with 8 bases that match TRBD1. Per germline, CDR1 LGHDT and CDR2 YNNKEL (reference sequence). Losses at the gene ends were 0 bases for V and 6 bases for J; bases not matched to a gene: 12. This CDR3 region has 17 residues. CDR3 in amino acids: CASSQDGQGATLNGYTF. CDR3 DNA: TGTGCCAGCAGCCAAGATGGGCAGGGGGCAACTCTGAATGGCTACACCTTC.

The chain carries TRBV19 and TRBJ2-7; 9 bases fit TRBD1. Germline loops: CDR1 LNHDA, CDR2 SQIVND (reference sequence). Trimming removed 2 bases from V and 6 bases from J; junction bases left unmatched: 11. The CDR3 totals 16 residues. The CDR3 region has the DNA TGTGCCAGTAGTATACTAACGGGACAGGGAGGTGGCGAGCAGTACTTC. Translation: CASSILTGQGGGEQYF.

The chain links TRBV5-1 to TRBJ2-3; possible D gene TRBD1, 6 bases. V dropped 2 bases and J dropped 2 bases, with 12 bases sitting between them. The germline V gene encodes CDR1 SGHRS and CDR2 YFSETQ. The CDR3 is made up of 15 amino acids. CDR3 sequence: CASSLTGRYTDTQYF. The CDR3 DNA reads TGCGCCAGCAGCTTAACAGGGCGTTACACAGATACGCAGTATTTT.

This chain joins TRBV7-6 and TRBJ1-3; 7 bases fit TRBD1. The germline CDR1 and CDR2 sequences are SGHVS and FNYEAQ. V lost 0 bases, J lost 3 bases, and 5 bases stayed unmatched. The CDR3 extends over 16 amino acids. DNA of the CDR3: TGTGCCAGCAGCTTAGCGGAGACAGGGTATGGAAACACCATATATTTT. Amino acid sequence: CASSLAETGYGNTIYF.

Only a few counts were recorded for this clone. This rearrangement joins TRBV4-2 to TRBJ1-2; 7 bases line up with TRBD1. After removal of 0 bases from V and 5 bases from J, the junction contained 9 bases not matched to a gene. The length of the CDR3 is 16 residues. The germline V gene has CDR1 LGHNA and CDR2 YNFKEQ. This CDR3 reads CASSQDRGGAQYGYTF. Here the CDR3 DNA reads TGTGCCAGCAGCCAAGATCGAGGGGGCGCTCAGTATGGCTACACCTTC.

The CDR3 sequence: CASSLSQGSSYEQYF. Here the CDR3 DNA reads TGTGCCAGCAGCTTATCCCAGGGGAGCTCCTACGAGCAGTACTTC. The chain links TRBV7-6 to TRBJ2-7, with D perhaps TRBD1 (6 bases). There are 15 residues in the CDR3. With 2 bases removed from V and 0 bases from J, the gap between germline ends came to 11 bases. Germline V gives CDR1 SGHVS, CDR2 FNYEAQ.

This sequence joins TRBV19 and TRBJ1-2; D ambiguous. This CDR3 is built from 15 residues. Deletions cut 3 bases from V and 4 bases from J, with 15 bases between. Germline CDR1 and CDR2: LNHDA and SQIVND (reference sequence). The CDR3 here is CASSMEGPTPYGYTF. The CDR3 DNA reads TGTGCCAGTAGTATGGAGGGCCCCACTCCCTATGGCTACACCTTC.

The chain carries TRBV18 and TRBJ1-6, with D possibly matching TRBD1 (6 bases). V was pared by 3 bases and J by 9 bases, with 12 bases between. This CDR3 region has 14 residues. From germline, CDR1 is KGHSH and CDR2 LQKENI. CDR3 sequence: CASSPSVGGSPLHF. The CDR3 region has the DNA TGTGCCAGCTCACCTTCGGTAGGGGGTTCACCCCTCCACTTT.

In this sample, this clone turned up a few times. The chain couples TRBV5-4 to TRBJ1-4; D may be TRBD1 (6 bases). CDR1 is SGHNT and CDR2 is YYREEE in the germline V gene (reference sequence). V dropped 5 bases and J dropped 10 bases, with 15 bases sitting between them. The length of the CDR3 is 13 residues. The CDR3 DNA is TGTGCCAGCAGGAGCAGGGGCGCTGGAAAACTGTTTTTT. This translates into CASRSRGAGKLFF.

J is TRBJ2-2 and V is TRBV2; a possible D gene is TRBD1 (5 bases). This CDR3 is 15 amino acids long. The V and J ends lost 5 bases and 6 bases respectively, with 16 bases between them. CDR1 is SNHLY, CDR2 FYNNEI, per germline. Written as DNA, the CDR3 is TGTGCCAGCAGTCAGACCTCAGGGATATCCGGGGAGCTGTTTTTT. The encoded protein is CASSQTSGISGELFF.

There are a few counts of this clone. The chain uses TRBV13 and TRBJ1-6; 8 nucleotides match TRBD1. Germline V gene data show CDR1 as PRHDT and CDR2 as FYEKMQ (reference sequence). This CDR3 is built from 16 residues. The J segment lost 2 bases and the V segment lost 2 bases, leaving 2 bases of the junction unmatched. Here the CDR3 reads CASSLSGGAYNSPLHF. The CDR3 DNA reads as TGTGCCAGCAGCTTATCAGGGGGCGCCTATAATTCACCCCTCCACTTT.

This clone occurred once. This chain links TRBV5-1 with TRBJ2-3; 11 bases are a match to TRBD2. Germline-derived CDR1 and CDR2 are SGHRS and YFSETQ. This CDR3 has 16 residues. V shed 2 bases and J 2 bases; nucleotides not matched to a gene: 4. Here the CDR3 reads CASSLLAGANTDTQYF. The CDR3 DNA follows: TGCGCCAGCAGCTTACTAGCGGGGGCCAACACAGATACGCAGTATTTT.

The genes are TRBV19 and TRBJ1-6; TRBD1 might be the D (6 bases). V shed 4 bases and J shed 3 bases, with 13 bases lying between them. There are 16 residues in the CDR3. CDR1 LNHDA and CDR2 SQIVND come from the germline V gene (reference sequence). Written as DNA, the CDR3 is TGTGCCAGTAGTAGCAGGGGTAGATTCTATAATTCACCCCTCCACTTT. It encodes CASSSRGRFYNSPLHF.

The chain has TRBV27 and TRBJ1-6; possibly TRBD1 for D (5 bases). Germline CDR1 is MNHEY and CDR2 is SMNVEV (reference sequence). The CDR3 runs to 18 residues. Trimming stripped 5 bases from V and 7 bases from J, with 24 bases between. The CDR3 DNA is TGTGCCAGCAGTCCCTACATAGATCTACAGGACCGGAATTCACCCCTCCACTTT. This codes for CASSPYIDLQDRNSPLHF.

The J gene is TRBJ1-6, the V gene TRBV25-1, with 7 bases aligning to TRBD1. This CDR3 has 15 amino acids. The germline V gene encodes CDR1 MGHDK and CDR2 SYGVNS. V shed 8 bases, J shed 6 bases, and the junction held 10 bases outside the gene matches. The CDR3 loop is CASESPGQPNSPLHF. In nucleotides, the CDR3 is TGTGCCAGCGAGAGCCCGGGACAGCCTAATTCACCCCTCCACTTT.

This clone was seen a single time. The CDR3 reads CASSSPRLAGGPGGGTGELFF. For the CDR3, the DNA is TGTGCCAGCAGCTCCCCCCGGTTAGCGGGGGGTCCAGGGGGCGGGACCGGGGAGCTGTTTTTT. The V gene is TRBV7-8, the J gene TRBJ2-2, with 10 bases fitting TRBD2. Germline assignment: CDR1 SGHVS and CDR2 FQNEAQ. The CDR3 sequence is 21 residues long. J lost 5 bases, V lost 4 bases, and 22 bases had no gene match.

The chain is built from TRBV6-2 or TRBV6-3 and TRBJ1-1, with D maybe TRBD1 (5 bases). Germline CDR1 MNHEY, CDR2 SVGEGT. The CDR3 consists of 17 residues. The V gene lost 5 bases and the J gene lost 2 bases, with 21 bases spanning the gap. The CDR3: CASSDAGTPVRNTEAFF. Here the CDR3 DNA reads TGTGCCAGCAGTGATGCCGGGACTCCGGTGAGAAACACTGAAGCTTTCTTT.

The chain links TRBV27 to TRBJ2-7; 9 nucleotides line up with TRBD1. Germline loops: CDR1 MNHEY, CDR2 SMNVEV (reference sequence). The CDR3 sequence is 12 residues long. V lost 8 bases and J lost 4; bases outside the gene matches: 3. CDR3 DNA: TGTGCCAGCGGACAGGGGAGGTACGAGCAGTACTTC. This gives the protein CASGQGRYEQYF.

The V and J genes are TRBV29-1 and TRBJ1-1; D gene uncertain. The CDR3 has 12 amino acids. Germline V gene data show CDR1 as SQVTM and CDR2 as ANQGSEA. V lost 5 bases to trimming and J lost 5 bases, with 12 bases between them. The CDR3 DNA is TGCAGCGTTCAGGAGGGCTGGACTGAAGCTTTCTTT. It encodes CSVQEGWTEAFF.

This clone has a single count. The J gene is TRBJ1-3, the V gene TRBV4-2; the D gene is possibly TRBD1 (5 bases). The CDR3 spans 16 residues. Trimming took off 1 base at V and 0 bases at J, with 10 bases between the two ends. Germline V gene lookup returns CDR1 LGHNA and CDR2 YNFKEQ. The CDR3 DNA follows: TGTGCCAGCAGCCAAGTGGAGGGGTACTCTGGAAACACCATATATTTT. Encoded protein: CASSQVEGYSGNTIYF.